The rows below give T cell receptor beta chains drawn from one sample of a study of blood T cell repertoires in COVID-19. Sequenced by immunoSEQ multiplex PCR; TCRdb stores in-frame clones only, minus some. Of around 70,000 clones in the sample, 80% were seen once. Sequenced material: peripheral blood. The receptors here all came from a man in his sixties or seventies who had recovered from COVID-19. CDR3s include the opening cysteine and the closing phenylalanine or tryptophan. The D gene is left open where the match is weak. Expanded clones get a size class; other rows say once, few or many, or leave the size out.

J gene: TRBJ1-2; clone size: NA; CDR3 length: 16; V gene: TRBV7-9; D gene: NA; CDR3 protein: CASSSTRQSSNYGYTF; CDR3 DNA: TGTGCCAGCAGCTCCACCCGACAGTCATCTAACTATGGCTACACCTTC
J gene: TRBJ1-1; clone size: NA; CDR3 length: 16; V gene: TRBV5-1; D gene: TRBD1; CDR3 protein: CASRILTGAANTEAFF; CDR3 DNA: TGCGCCAGCAGAATACTTACAGGGGCGGCGAACACTGAAGCTTTCTTT
J gene: TRBJ2-1; clone size: NA; CDR3 length: 21; V gene: TRBV2; D gene: NA; CDR3 protein: CASSEAGPRASARGGNNEQFF; CDR3 DNA: TGTGCCAGCAGTGAAGCGGGGCCGAGGGCTAGCGCAAGGGGGGGAAACAATGAGCAGTTCTTC
J gene: TRBJ2-1; clone size: NA; CDR3 length: 17; V gene: TRBV2; D gene: NA; CDR3 protein: CASSERAGSGVSYEQFF; CDR3 DNA: TGTGCCAGCAGCGAAAGGGCCGGATCGGGAGTGAGTTATGAGCAGTTCTTC
J gene: TRBJ2-7; clone size: few; CDR3 length: 15; V gene: TRBV6-5; D gene: TRBD2; CDR3 protein: CASSYSGRGVLEQYF; CDR3 DNA: TGTGCCAGCAGTTACTCGGGTCGGGGGGTTCTCGAGCAGTACTTC
J gene: TRBJ2-1; clone size: NA; CDR3 length: 16; V gene: TRBV18; D gene: TRBD2; CDR3 protein: CASSRTGTSVGSEQFF; CDR3 DNA: TGTGCCAGCTCACGTACCGGGACTAGCGTAGGTAGTGAGCAGTTCTTC
J gene: TRBJ2-2; clone size: NA; CDR3 length: 14; V gene: TRBV6-2/TRBV6-3; D gene: TRBD2; CDR3 protein: CASSFQRGTGELFF; CDR3 DNA: TGTGCCAGCAGTTTTCAGCGGGGTACCGGGGAGCTGTTTTTT
J gene: TRBJ2-3; clone size: NA; CDR3 length: 13; V gene: TRBV29-1; D gene: NA; CDR3 protein: CSVEGGLWDTQYF; CDR3 DNA: TGCAGCGTTGAAGGTGGCCTTTGGGATACGCAGTATTTT
J gene: TRBJ2-4; clone size: NA; CDR3 length: 14; V gene: TRBV3-1/TRBV3-2; D gene: NA; CDR3 protein: CASSPRATVNIQYF; CDR3 DNA: TGTGCCAGCAGCCCCAGAGCGACAGTCAACATTCAGTACTTC
J gene: TRBJ2-3; clone size: NA; CDR3 length: 17; V gene: TRBV7-9; D gene: TRBD1; CDR3 protein: CASSFYRGRVSTDTQYF; CDR3 DNA: TGTGCCAGCAGCTTCTACAGGGGGCGCGTGAGCACAGATACGCAGTATTTT
J gene: TRBJ2-5; clone size: few; CDR3 length: 14; V gene: TRBV7-8; D gene: NA; CDR3 protein: CASSLDRVLETQYF; CDR3 DNA: TGTGCCAGCAGCTTAGACAGGGTTTTAGAGACCCAGTACTTC
J gene: TRBJ2-1; clone size: NA; CDR3 length: 14; V gene: TRBV30; D gene: TRBD2; CDR3 protein: CAWEPSGGDNEQFF; CDR3 DNA: TGTGCCTGGGAGCCTAGCGGGGGGGACAATGAGCAGTTCTTC
J gene: TRBJ1-4; clone size: NA; CDR3 length: 13; V gene: TRBV28; D gene: TRBD1; CDR3 protein: CASWDRDNEKLFF; CDR3 DNA: TGTGCCAGTTGGGACAGGGATAATGAAAAACTGTTTTTT
J gene: TRBJ2-7; clone size: NA; CDR3 length: 13; V gene: TRBV7-9; D gene: NA; CDR3 protein: CASSQGQSMEQYF; CDR3 DNA: TGTGCCAGCAGCCAAGGACAGTCTATGGAGCAGTACTTC
J gene: TRBJ2-7; clone size: NA; CDR3 length: 15; V gene: TRBV11-2; D gene: TRBD2; CDR3 protein: CASSPNPGTSGVTYF; CDR3 DNA: TGTGCCAGCAGCCCAAATCCCGGGACTAGCGGGGTCACGTACTTC
J gene: TRBJ2-5; clone size: once; CDR3 length: 14; V gene: TRBV2; D gene: TRBD2; CDR3 protein: CASSEGLGEETQYF; CDR3 DNA: TGTGCCAGCAGTGAGGGACTAGGGGAAGAGACCCAGTACTTC
J gene: TRBJ2-3; clone size: few; CDR3 length: 15; V gene: TRBV5-4; D gene: NA; CDR3 protein: CASSSAVEPTDTQYF; CDR3 DNA: TGTGCCAGCAGCTCCGCGGTCGAGCCCACAGATACGCAGTATTTT
J gene: TRBJ2-5; clone size: once; CDR3 length: 17; V gene: TRBV5-1; D gene: TRBD1; CDR3 protein: CASSLLYGTAQKETQYF; CDR3 DNA: TGCGCCAGCAGCTTGTTATATGGGACAGCACAAAAAGAGACCCAGTACTTC
J gene: TRBJ2-5; clone size: NA; CDR3 length: 18; V gene: TRBV7-2; D gene: TRBD1; CDR3 protein: CASSSGTGGKGWQETQYF; CDR3 DNA: TGTGCCAGCAGCTCCGGGACAGGGGGAAAAGGGTGGCAAGAGACCCAGTACTTC
J gene: TRBJ1-2; clone size: NA; CDR3 length: 18; V gene: TRBV9; D gene: NA; CDR3 protein: CASSPQLAAGPIFNYVTF; CDR3 DNA: TGTGCCAGCAGCCCCCAGCTGGCGGCGGGCCCGATTTTTAACTACGTGACCTTC
J gene: TRBJ1-4; clone size: NA; CDR3 length: 15; V gene: TRBV28; D gene: NA; CDR3 protein: CASSPPPGGREKLFF; CDR3 DNA: TGTGCCAGCAGTCCACCCCCTGGGGGCAGGGAAAAACTGTTTTTT
J gene: TRBJ2-2; clone size: NA; CDR3 length: 15; V gene: TRBV18; D gene: NA; CDR3 protein: CASSPRVGVSGELFF; CDR3 DNA: TGTGCCAGCTCACCACGGGTGGGAGTCAGCGGGGAGCTGTTTTTT
J gene: TRBJ2-1; clone size: NA; CDR3 length: 17; V gene: TRBV9; D gene: TRBD2; CDR3 protein: CASSVVGSGGFPDEQFF; CDR3 DNA: TGTGCCAGCAGCGTAGTCGGTAGCGGGGGTTTTCCGGATGAGCAGTTCTTC
J gene: TRBJ1-5; clone size: NA; CDR3 length: 14; V gene: TRBV5-1; D gene: NA; CDR3 protein: CASSLDGESQPQHF; CDR3 DNA: TGCGCCAGCAGCTTGGATGGGGAGAGTCAGCCCCAGCATTTT
J gene: TRBJ1-2; clone size: many; CDR3 length: 13; V gene: TRBV12-3/TRBV12-4; D gene: NA; CDR3 protein: CASSLGAANGYTF; CDR3 DNA: TGTGCCAGCAGTTTAGGGGCAGCAAACGGCTACACCTTC
J gene: TRBJ2-3; clone size: NA; CDR3 length: 14; V gene: TRBV5-1; D gene: TRBD2; CDR3 protein: CASSLAASGDTQYF; CDR3 DNA: TGCGCCAGCAGCTTGGCGGCTAGCGGAGATACGCAGTATTTT
J gene: TRBJ2-1; clone size: NA; CDR3 length: 18; V gene: TRBV6-1; D gene: TRBD2; CDR3 protein: CASSGRTSGDWSYNEQFF; CDR3 DNA: TGTGCCAGCAGTGGGCGGACTAGCGGGGATTGGTCCTACAATGAGCAGTTCTTC
J gene: TRBJ1-4; clone size: NA; CDR3 length: 14; V gene: TRBV21-1; D gene: NA; CDR3 protein: CASSKSQLNEKLFF; CDR3 DNA: TGTGCCAGCAGCAAATCACAGCTTAATGAAAAACTGTTTTTT
J gene: TRBJ1-6; clone size: NA; CDR3 length: 14; V gene: TRBV5-4; D gene: TRBD1; CDR3 protein: CASSSDRVNSPLHF; CDR3 DNA: TGTGCCAGCAGCTCGGACAGGGTTAATTCACCCCTCCACTTT
J gene: TRBJ2-1; clone size: NA; CDR3 length: 19; V gene: TRBV7-2; D gene: TRBD2; CDR3 protein: CASSPRPTSGRTPYNEQFF; CDR3 DNA: TGTGCCAGCAGCCCCCGGCCTACTAGCGGGAGGACCCCCTACAATGAGCAGTTCTTC
J gene: TRBJ2-5; clone size: few; CDR3 length: 16; V gene: TRBV5-1; D gene: NA; CDR3 protein: CASSRTSGFTGETQYF; CDR3 DNA: TGCGCCAGCAGCAGAACGAGCGGCTTCACGGGGGAGACCCAGTACTTC
J gene: TRBJ1-2; clone size: NA; CDR3 length: 14; V gene: TRBV5-4; D gene: NA; CDR3 protein: CASSLDTTNYGYTF; CDR3 DNA: TGTGCCAGCAGCTTGGACACAACAAACTATGGCTACACCTTC
J gene: TRBJ2-3; clone size: NA; CDR3 length: 15; V gene: TRBV6-5; D gene: NA; CDR3 protein: CASSNTGRHSDTQYF; CDR3 DNA: TGTGCCAGCAGTAACACAGGGCGTCACTCAGATACGCAGTATTTT
J gene: TRBJ2-7; clone size: NA; CDR3 length: 19; V gene: TRBV2; D gene: NA; CDR3 protein: CASRDRTDYLRSPTYEQYF; CDR3 DNA: TGTGCCAGCAGAGACCGGACTGATTACCTAAGGTCCCCGACCTACGAGCAGTACTTC
J gene: TRBJ2-3; clone size: NA; CDR3 length: 17; V gene: TRBV28; D gene: TRBD2; CDR3 protein: CASSLASGRSSADTQYF; CDR3 DNA: TGTGCCAGCAGTTTGGCTAGCGGGAGGTCTTCCGCAGATACGCAGTATTTT
J gene: TRBJ2-2; clone size: NA; CDR3 length: 12; V gene: TRBV6-2/TRBV6-3; D gene: NA; CDR3 protein: CASSPRDGELFF; CDR3 DNA: TGTGCCAGCAGTCCCCGGGACGGGGAGCTGTTTTTT
J gene: TRBJ2-7; clone size: NA; CDR3 length: 15; V gene: TRBV19; D gene: TRBD2; CDR3 protein: CASSILAGYSYEQYF; CDR3 DNA: TGTGCCAGTAGTATACTAGCGGGATACTCCTACGAGCAGTACTTC
J gene: TRBJ2-3; clone size: NA; CDR3 length: 16; V gene: TRBV6-2/TRBV6-3; D gene: NA; CDR3 protein: CASSRRGGHSTDTQYF; CDR3 DNA: TGTGCCAGCAGTAGGAGGGGGGGCCACAGCACAGATACGCAGTATTTT
J gene: TRBJ1-3; clone size: NA; CDR3 length: 13; V gene: TRBV5-4; D gene: TRBD1; CDR3 protein: CASNVQGANTIYF; CDR3 DNA: TGTGCCAGTAATGTTCAGGGGGCCAACACCATATATTTT
J gene: TRBJ2-5; clone size: NA; CDR3 length: 13; V gene: TRBV19; D gene: NA; CDR3 protein: CASSIAVRETQYF; CDR3 DNA: TGTGCCAGTAGTATCGCCGTTCGGGAGACCCAGTACTTC
J gene: TRBJ1-2; clone size: few; CDR3 length: 13; V gene: TRBV28; D gene: NA; CDR3 protein: CASTSGFAYGYTF; CDR3 DNA: TGTGCCAGCACCTCAGGGTTCGCCTATGGCTACACCTTC
J gene: TRBJ2-5; clone size: NA; CDR3 length: 16; V gene: TRBV2; D gene: TRBD2; CDR3 protein: CASSDGAGGIGETQYF; CDR3 DNA: TGTGCCAGCAGTGACGGAGCGGGGGGGATCGGAGAGACCCAGTACTTC
J gene: TRBJ2-3; clone size: NA; CDR3 length: 15; V gene: TRBV7-2; D gene: TRBD2; CDR3 protein: CASQESGRVTDTQYF; CDR3 DNA: TGTGCCAGCCAAGAGAGCGGGAGGGTTACAGATACGCAGTATTTT
J gene: TRBJ2-7; clone size: NA; CDR3 length: 15; V gene: TRBV23-1; D gene: TRBD1; CDR3 protein: CASSLAGQGRWEQYF; CDR3 DNA: TGCGCCAGCAGTCTTGCGGGACAGGGGCGTTGGGAGCAGTACTTC
J gene: TRBJ1-3; clone size: NA; CDR3 length: 14; V gene: TRBV19; D gene: TRBD1; CDR3 protein: CASSEQGDGNTIYF; CDR3 DNA: TGTGCCAGTAGCGAACAGGGGGACGGAAACACCATATATTTT
J gene: TRBJ1-5; clone size: once; CDR3 length: 17; V gene: TRBV6-1; D gene: NA; CDR3 protein: CASSEVLSGDSNQPQHF; CDR3 DNA: TGTGCCAGCAGTGAGGTCTTGTCGGGAGATAGCAATCAGCCCCAGCATTTT
J gene: TRBJ1-6; clone size: NA; CDR3 length: 16; V gene: TRBV10-3; D gene: TRBD1; CDR3 protein: CAISESGDRDRSPLHF; CDR3 DNA: TGTGCCATCAGCGAGAGTGGGGACAGGGACCGTTCACCCCTCCACTTT
J gene: TRBJ1-5; clone size: NA; CDR3 length: 15; V gene: TRBV2; D gene: NA; CDR3 protein: CASSDGASTNQPQHF; CDR3 DNA: TGTGCCAGCAGTGACGGAGCCTCGACTAATCAGCCCCAGCATTTT
J gene: TRBJ2-7; clone size: NA; CDR3 length: 13; V gene: TRBV5-1; D gene: TRBD1; CDR3 protein: CASSMDRGYEQYF; CDR3 DNA: TGCGCCAGCAGCATGGACAGGGGGTACGAGCAGTACTTC
J gene: TRBJ2-2; clone size: NA; CDR3 length: 14; V gene: TRBV7-2; D gene: TRBD1; CDR3 protein: CASSADRAGGELFF; CDR3 DNA: TGTGCCAGCAGCGCCGACAGGGCGGGCGGGGAGCTGTTTTTT
J gene: TRBJ1-4; clone size: NA; CDR3 length: 15; V gene: TRBV6-5; D gene: TRBD1; CDR3 protein: CASSIQGGSNEKLFF; CDR3 DNA: TGTGCCAGCAGTATACAGGGGGGGTCTAATGAAAAACTGTTTTTT
J gene: TRBJ2-1; clone size: NA; CDR3 length: 17; V gene: TRBV5-4; D gene: TRBD2; CDR3 protein: CASSISVSGGVDNEQFF; CDR3 DNA: TGTGCCAGCAGTATAAGTGTGAGCGGGGGGGTGGACAATGAGCAGTTCTTC
J gene: TRBJ1-1; clone size: NA; CDR3 length: 15; V gene: TRBV28; D gene: TRBD1; CDR3 protein: CASGVLGTGNTEAFF; CDR3 DNA: TGTGCCAGCGGAGTGTTAGGGACAGGGAACACTGAAGCTTTCTTT
J gene: TRBJ1-4; clone size: few; CDR3 length: 14; V gene: TRBV5-6; D gene: NA; CDR3 protein: CASSLGGINEKLFF; CDR3 DNA: TGTGCCAGCAGCTTGGGAGGAATTAATGAAAAACTGTTTTTT